This paragraph reports one T cell receptor beta chain. This sample was included in a study of T cells in Graves' hyperthyroidism and ophthalmopathy. Amplified TCR beta CDR3 regions came from RNA transcripts. The HTBI primer set was used in a first-round RT-PCR of the TCR CDR3. TCRdb re-called the multiplex PCR reads with MiXCR, one entry per CDR3 protein. The table records 600,000 or so distinct CDR3 sequences, approximately 14% of them present only once. Trimming cost V 0 bases and J 4 bases; bases outside gene matches: 3. CDR1 is LGHNA, CDR2 YSLEER, per germline. The CDR3 is 15 residues long. The V and J genes are TRBV4-3 and TRBJ2-1; 7 positions match TRBD2. Specimen: blood. The sequence came from a woman aged 45-65 years with Graves' ophthalmopathy. CDR3 sequence: CASSQESGTYNEQFF. CDR3 in DNA: TGCGCCAGCAGCCAAGAGAGCGGGACTTACAATGAGCAGTTCTTC.